This entry lists 20 T cell receptor beta chains sequenced from one sample in a study of blood T cells in healthy people across ages. Next came a second PCR, run for about 7 to 12 cycles, which used a sample-barcoded 5' primer along with a J-beta primer mix. TCRdb ran MiXCR on the 5' RACE reads and lists one entry per CDR3 protein. The sample holds about 1.1 million distinct CDR3 sequences, approximately 38% seen once. Sequenced material: blood. Receptors originate from a man in his late teens or twenties in good health.

The chain joins TRBV3-1 to TRBJ1-2, with D perhaps TRBD1 (5 bases). CDR1 LGHDT and CDR2 YNNKEL come from the germline V gene (reference sequence). V shed 2 bases and J shed 4 bases, with 11 bases lying between them. The CDR3 has 14 residues. CDR3 region: CASSQPGQIYGYTF. The CDR3, as DNA: TGTGCCAGCAGCCAACCAGGGCAGATCTATGGCTACACCTTC.

The rearrangement joins TRBV4-3 to TRBJ2-7; 12 bases match TRBD2. Germline V gives CDR1 LGHNA, CDR2 YSLEER. The CDR3 contains 16 residues. Germline trimming cut 3 bases from V and 1 base from J; bases unmatched to any gene: 4. The chain's CDR3 is CASSQTTSGGSYEQYF. The CDR3 DNA is TGCGCCAGCAGCCAGACGACTAGCGGGGGTTCCTACGAGCAGTACTTC.

A remark on this clonotype: This may arise from a read error, as a much more abundant clone is one base away. This chain links TRBV20-1 with TRBJ1-1, with a possible D match to TRBD1 (6 bases). The CDR3 totals 13 residues. The germline V and J ends were trimmed by 3 bases and 1 base, with 9 bases remaining between them. Germline assignment: CDR1 DFQATT and CDR2 SNEGSKA (reference sequence). The chain's CDR3 is CSARHRENTEAFF. The CDR3 DNA is TGCAGTGCTAGGCACAGGGAGAACACTGAAGCTTTCTTT.

CDR3 nucleotide sequence: TGTGCCAGCAGTGATCGGAATGGCAAAAACATTCAGTACTTC. This encodes CASSDRNGKNIQYF. The rearrangement links TRBV2 to TRBJ2-4; no reliable D call. The CDR3 contains 14 residues. Trimming pared 3 bases from V and 3 bases from J, leaving 9 bases between. Germline CDR1 reads SNHLY; CDR2 reads FYNNEI.

V usage is TRBV20-1 and J usage is TRBJ1-3; perhaps TRBD1 as D (6 bases). CDR1 and CDR2 (germline): DFQATT, SNEGSKA (reference sequence). V was pared by 5 bases and J by 0 bases, with 17 bases between. The CDR3 is 16 amino acids. CDR3 sequence reads: CSAHGPGVGSGNTIYF. As DNA, the CDR3 is TGCAGTGCTCACGGACCAGGGGTCGGCTCTGGAAACACCATATATTTT.

This clonotype was picked up one time. V usage is TRBV12-3 or TRBV12-4 and J usage is TRBJ2-1; the D gene could be TRBD1 or TRBD2 (6 bases each). The V end lost 4 bases, the J end lost 1 base, and 20 bases lay between the germline ends. CDR3 length: 18 amino acids. The CDR3 DNA sequence: TGTGCCAGCAGTTCCAAGGGTTTCGGAGGGGGGTCCTACAATGAGCAGTTCTTC. As protein: CASSSKGFGGGSYNEQFF.

CDR3 DNA sequence: TGTGCCAGCAGCTCAAAGAGCCGGATAGGACTAGCGGGGCCTAGCACAGATACGCAGTATTTT. It encodes CASSSKSRIGLAGPSTDTQYF. This chain uses TRBV7-8 with TRBJ2-3, with 12 bases fitting TRBD2. The ends lost 4 bases at V and 0 bases at J; junction bases unmatched: 17. Germline CDR1 is SGHVS and CDR2 is FQNEAQ. The CDR3 spans 21 residues.

Details on this clonotype: Mismatch with germline at one junction end may stem from a read error. This sequence joins TRBV20-1 and TRBJ1-1, with TRBD1 as a possible D gene (5 bases). The germline V gene encodes CDR1 DFQATT and CDR2 SNEGSKA (reference sequence). The CDR3 is 11 residues long. DNA for the CDR3: TGCAGTGCCGGGGGGGATGTTGAACCTTTCTTT. It translates to CSAGGDVEPFF.

This chain joins TRBV7-9 and TRBJ2-1; D is possibly TRBD1 (6 bases). The germline V gene has CDR1 SEHNR and CDR2 FQNEAQ (reference sequence). Trimming pared 5 bases from V and 0 bases from J, leaving 20 bases between. CDR3 length: 18 residues. Here the CDR3 reads CASSPQHGTDSSYNEQFF. The CDR3 DNA reads as TGTGCCAGCAGCCCACAACACGGGACGGACAGCTCCTACAATGAGCAGTTCTTC.

The J gene is TRBJ1-4, the V gene TRBV5-1, with D perhaps TRBD1 (5 bases). This CDR3 has 13 amino acids. Germline V gene lookup returns CDR1 SGHRS and CDR2 YFSETQ. V was cut by 6 bases and J by 8 bases, with 14 bases left in between. CDR3 coding DNA: TGCGCCAGCACGGACACGATGGGGGAAAAACTGTTTTTT. Protein sequence: CASTDTMGEKLFF. Full variable domain (rest looked up from reference TRBV5-1 and TRBJ1-4): KAGVTQTPRYLIKTRGQQVTLSCSPISGHRSVSWYQQTPGQGLQFLFEYFSETQRNKGNFPGRFSGRQFSNSRSEMNVSTLELGDSALYLCASTDTMGEKLFFGSGTQLSVL.

This clonotype was seen only a few times. This rearrangement joins TRBV20-1 to TRBJ2-3; 8 nucleotides align to TRBD2. The V gene's germline CDR1 is DFQATT and CDR2 SNEGSKA (reference sequence). The V segment lost 6 bases and the J segment 0 bases; nucleotides outside the gene matches: 14. The length of the CDR3 is 17 residues. The CDR3: CSASTSTGGASTDTQYF. CDR3 bases: TGCAGTGCCTCCACATCGACGGGGGGGGCTAGCACAGATACGCAGTATTTT.

This chain connects TRBV29-1 to TRBJ1-2; a possible D gene is TRBD1 (5 bases). V was shortened by 6 bases and J by 2 bases, with 13 bases between the two germline ends. Per germline, CDR1 SQVTM and CDR2 ANQGSEA. This CDR3 comprises 13 residues. The DNA for the CDR3 is TGCAGCGTCGAAAAAGGGGAGAACTATGGCTACACCTTC. Its protein is CSVEKGENYGYTF.

V is TRBV20-1 and J is TRBJ2-2, with D hard to call. The length of the CDR3 is 13 residues. CDR1 is DFQATT and CDR2 is SNEGSKA in the germline V gene (reference sequence). V lost 6 bases and J lost 8, with 16 bases in between. CDR3 loop: CSATSTAKGELFF. The CDR3 DNA reads TGCAGTGCCACCTCGACGGCGAAGGGGGAGCTGTTTTTT.

This clonotype has only a few counts. The chain combines TRBV12-3 or TRBV12-4 with TRBJ2-3; D not certain. V was cut by 3 bases and J by 0 bases, with 10 bases left in between. The CDR3 has 15 amino acids. The CDR3 bases are TGTGCCAGCAGTTTGATGGATACTAGCACAGATACGCAGTATTTT. Translation: CASSLMDTSTDTQYF.

As concerns this clonotype: Germline is not matched at one junction end, which may reflect a read error. V gene TRBV4-3 combines with J gene TRBJ1-4; a weak D match, TRBD1 (6 bases). This CDR3 is built from 15 residues. CDR1 is LGHNA, CDR2 YSLEER, per germline. The CDR3 loop is CASSQARGWNEKPFF. The CDR3, as DNA: TGCGCCAGCAGCCAAGCTAGGGGGTGGAATGAAAAACCGTTTTTT.

This clonotype was found a few times. The V gene is TRBV7-2, the J gene TRBJ1-1; no clear D gene. Germline V gene sequence: CDR1 SGHTA, CDR2 FQGNSA. This CDR3 is 13 amino acids long. V was trimmed by 3 bases and J by 2 bases, leaving 7 bases between them. The CDR3 sequence is CASSLAINTEAFF. For the CDR3, the DNA is TGTGCCAGCAGCTTGGCCATTAACACTGAAGCTTTCTTT.

The rearrangement uses TRBV4-2 and TRBJ1-2; D possibly corresponds to TRBD1 (5 bases). Trimming took off 0 bases at V and 4 bases at J, with 15 bases between the two ends. The CDR3 has 16 residues. Germline V gene data show CDR1 as LGHNA and CDR2 as YNFKEQ. The CDR3 loop is CASSQDRGRIVYGYTF. The CDR3 nucleotides are TGTGCCAGCAGCCAAGATAGGGGACGGATCGTCTATGGCTACACCTTC.

This clonotype has just a few counts. The chain is built from TRBV7-3 and TRBJ2-3; 10 nucleotides align to TRBD2. Germline CDR1 reads SGHTA; CDR2 reads FQGTGA. With 5 bases clipped from V and 6 bases from J, the junction kept 11 bases outside the gene matches. The CDR3 has 16 residues. CDR3 nucleotide sequence: TGTGCCAGCAGCCCGATTTCTAGCGGGGGTTTGGATACGCAGTATTTT. Amino acid sequence: CASSPISSGGLDTQYF.

The gene calls are TRBV5-1 and TRBJ2-1; D possibly corresponds to TRBD2 (6 bases). CDR1 and CDR2 (germline): SGHRS, YFSETQ. CDR3 length equals 14 residues. Trimming pared 2 bases from V and 6 bases from J, leaving 12 bases between. The CDR3 spells CASSFGGAANEQFF. The CDR3 bases are TGCGCCAGCAGCTTCGGAGGGGCGGCCAATGAGCAGTTCTTC. Filled out from reference TRBV5-1 and TRBJ2-1, the complete variable domain reads KAGVTQTPRYLIKTRGQQVTLSCSPISGHRSVSWYQQTPGQGLQFLFEYFSETQRNKGNFPGRFSGRQFSNSRSEMNVSTLELGDSALYLCASSFGGAANEQFFGPGTRLTVL.

The genes are TRBV13 and TRBJ2-3; TRBD1 agrees at 10 bases. From germline, CDR1 is PRHDT and CDR2 FYEKMQ (reference sequence). CDR3 size: 15 residues. With 4 bases clipped from V and 6 bases from J, the junction kept 7 bases outside the gene matches. CDR3 coding DNA: TGTGCCAGCAGCTCGCCGGGACAGGGGATGGATACGCAGTATTTT. As protein: CASSSPGQGMDTQYF.